One T cell receptor (beta chain) is described in this entry. The target antigen is unknown. The sample is drawn from a study of T cells after yellow fever vaccination. Study-level findings and limits: Contamination of FACS-sorted repertoires by abundant clonotypes from the bulk population could occur. Secondary responses were weaker yet peaked faster, day 5 versus 15.

Germline loops: CDR1 SGHNT, CDR2 YYREEE (reference sequence). Trimming took off 2 bases at V and 0 bases at J, with 18 bases between the two ends. The CDR3 spans 17 residues. TCRdb re-called the 5' RACE reads through MiXCR, storing one row per CDR3 protein. The profile shows 250,000 to 300,000 distinct CDR3 sequences, around 10% of them singletons. The sequence was obtained from a man between 18 and 29 years old who received the YFV17D yellow fever vaccine. The rearrangement links TRBV5-4 to TRBJ2-7; D may be TRBD1 or TRBD2 (5 bases each). The sequenced sample was CD4+ T cells sorted from PBMCs, obtained 5 days after the yellow fever booster vaccination. CDR3 sequence reads: CASSFGGAAGVSYEQYF. The CDR3 DNA is TGTGCCAGCAGCTTCGGTGGGGCAGCCGGGGTCTCCTACGAGCAGTACTTC.